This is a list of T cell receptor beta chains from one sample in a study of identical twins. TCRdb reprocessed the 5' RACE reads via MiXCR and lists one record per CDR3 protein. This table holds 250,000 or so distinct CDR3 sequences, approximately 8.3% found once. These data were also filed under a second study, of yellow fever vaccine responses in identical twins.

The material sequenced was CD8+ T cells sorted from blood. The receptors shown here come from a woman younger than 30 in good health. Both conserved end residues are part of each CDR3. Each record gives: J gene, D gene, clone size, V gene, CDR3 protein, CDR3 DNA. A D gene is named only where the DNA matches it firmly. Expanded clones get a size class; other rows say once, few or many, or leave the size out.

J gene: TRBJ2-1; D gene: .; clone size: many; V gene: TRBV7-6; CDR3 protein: CASSIRVLGGEQFF; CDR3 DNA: TGTGCCAGCAGCATTAGAGTTCTTGGCGGTGAGCAGTTCTTC
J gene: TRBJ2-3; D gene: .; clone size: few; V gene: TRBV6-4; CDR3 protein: CASSVRAGSTDTQYF; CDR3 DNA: TGTGCCAGCAGTGTTAGGGCCGGTAGCACAGATACGCAGTATTTT
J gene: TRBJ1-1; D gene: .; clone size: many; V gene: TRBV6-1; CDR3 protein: CASSVPPDSATEAFF; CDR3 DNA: TGTGCCAGCAGTGTACCCCCTGACAGTGCCACTGAAGCTTTCTTT
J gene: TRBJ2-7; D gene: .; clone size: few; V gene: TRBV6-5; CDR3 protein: CASSYSKDSSYEQYF; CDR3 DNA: TGTGCCAGCAGTTACTCGAAGGATAGCTCCTACGAGCAGTACTTC
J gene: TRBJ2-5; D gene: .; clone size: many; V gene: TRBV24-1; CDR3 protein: CATSDRSGPRLQETQYF; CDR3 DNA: TGTGCCACCAGTGACCGGAGCGGGCCTCGATTACAAGAGACCCAGTACTTC
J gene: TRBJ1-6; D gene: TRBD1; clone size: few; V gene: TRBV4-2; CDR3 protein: CASSQSEGTGNSPLHF; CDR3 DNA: TGTGCCAGCAGCCAAAGCGAAGGGACAGGGAATTCACCCCTCCACTTT
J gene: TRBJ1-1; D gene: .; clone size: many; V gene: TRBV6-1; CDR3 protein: CASPPRALMNTEAFF; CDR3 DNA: TGTGCCAGCCCCCCTCGGGCTTTGATGAACACTGAAGCTTTCTTT
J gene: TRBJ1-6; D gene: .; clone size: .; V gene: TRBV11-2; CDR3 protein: CASSLWEGSPLHF; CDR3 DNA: TGTGCCAGCAGCTTGTGGGAGGGCTCACCCCTCCACTTT
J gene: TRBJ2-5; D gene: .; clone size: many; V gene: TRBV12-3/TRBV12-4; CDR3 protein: CASTDGQETQYF; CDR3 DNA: TGTGCCAGCACTGACGGCCAAGAGACCCAGTACTTC
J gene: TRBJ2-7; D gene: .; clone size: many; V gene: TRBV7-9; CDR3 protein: CASSDRLLYEQYF; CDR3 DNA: TGTGCCAGCAGCGACCGGCTCCTCTACGAGCAGTACTTC
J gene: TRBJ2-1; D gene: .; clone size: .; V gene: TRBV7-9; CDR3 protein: CASSSLETADNEQFF; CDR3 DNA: TGTGCCAGCAGCTCCCTAGAGACGGCTGACAATGAGCAGTTCTTC
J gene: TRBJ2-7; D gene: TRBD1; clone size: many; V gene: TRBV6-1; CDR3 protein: CATENRGENYEQYF; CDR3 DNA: TGTGCCACCGAGAACAGGGGGGAAAACTACGAGCAGTACTTC
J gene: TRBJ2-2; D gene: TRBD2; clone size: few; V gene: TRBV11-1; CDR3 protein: CASRPPGLEGNTGELFF; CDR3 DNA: TGTGCCAGCAGGCCTCCGGGACTAGAGGGGAACACCGGGGAGCTGTTTTTT
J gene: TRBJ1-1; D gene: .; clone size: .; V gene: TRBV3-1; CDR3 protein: CASSHSITEAFF; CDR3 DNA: TGTGCCAGCAGCCACTCGATCACTGAAGCTTTCTTT
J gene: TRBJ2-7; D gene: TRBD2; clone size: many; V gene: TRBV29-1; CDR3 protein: CSVEGLDYEQYF; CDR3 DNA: TGCAGCGTTGAGGGACTAGACTACGAGCAGTACTTC
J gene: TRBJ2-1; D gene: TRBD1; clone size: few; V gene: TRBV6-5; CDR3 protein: CASSWGRQGPYNEQFF; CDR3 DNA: TGTGCCAGCAGTTGGGGACGACAGGGTCCCTACAATGAGCAGTTCTTC
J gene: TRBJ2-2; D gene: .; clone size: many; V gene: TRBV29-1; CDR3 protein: CSVEGAYGELFF; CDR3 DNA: TGCAGCGTTGAAGGGGCTTACGGGGAGCTGTTTTTT
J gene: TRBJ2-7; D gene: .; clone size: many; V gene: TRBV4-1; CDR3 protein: CASSQEGRSSYEQYF; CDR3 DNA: TGCGCCAGCAGCCAAGAGGGACGGAGCTCCTACGAGCAGTACTTC
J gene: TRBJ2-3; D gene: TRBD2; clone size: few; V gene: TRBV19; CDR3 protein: CASSTSGGFTDTQYF; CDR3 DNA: TGTGCCAGTAGTACGTCGGGAGGGTTCACAGATACGCAGTATTTT
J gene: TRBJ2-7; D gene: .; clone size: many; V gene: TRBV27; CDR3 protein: CASSLSSQGAWYEQYF; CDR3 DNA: TGTGCCAGCAGTTTATCCTCACAGGGTGCGTGGTACGAGCAGTACTTC
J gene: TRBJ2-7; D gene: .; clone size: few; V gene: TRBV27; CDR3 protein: CASGPIYEQYF; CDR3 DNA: TGTGCCAGCGGGCCGATTTACGAGCAGTACTTC
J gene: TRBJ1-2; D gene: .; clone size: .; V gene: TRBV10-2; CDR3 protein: CASSASPDHYGYTF; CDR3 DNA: TGCGCCAGCAGCGCCAGTCCGGATCACTATGGCTACACCTTC
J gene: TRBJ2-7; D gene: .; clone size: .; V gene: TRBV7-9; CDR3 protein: CASSSAPSGAYEQYF; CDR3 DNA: TGTGCCAGCAGCTCCGCCCCCTCAGGGGCCTACGAGCAGTACTTC
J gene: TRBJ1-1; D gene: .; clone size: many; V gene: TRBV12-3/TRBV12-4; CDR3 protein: CASSGAGPMNTEAFF; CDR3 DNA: TGTGCCAGCAGTGGGGCAGGGCCGATGAACACTGAAGCTTTCTTT
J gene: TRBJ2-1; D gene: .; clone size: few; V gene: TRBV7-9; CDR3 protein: CASSLLTGTGEQFF; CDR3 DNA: TGTGCCAGCAGTCTACTTACCGGGACTGGTGAGCAGTTCTTC
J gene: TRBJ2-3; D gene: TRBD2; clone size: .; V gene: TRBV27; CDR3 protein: CASSPHFGAGGPHTQYF; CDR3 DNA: TGTGCCAGCAGTCCACATTTTGGAGCGGGGGGGCCTCATACGCAGTATTTT
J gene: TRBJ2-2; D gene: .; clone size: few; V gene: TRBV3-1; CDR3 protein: CASSRRTAGELFF; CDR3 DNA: TGTGCCAGCAGCCGGAGGACAGCCGGGGAGCTGTTTTTT
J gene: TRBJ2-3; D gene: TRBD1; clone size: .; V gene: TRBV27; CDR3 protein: CASSFTHEGAGWISTDTQYF; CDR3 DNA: TGTGCCAGCAGCTTTACCCATGAGGGGGCAGGCTGGATTAGCACAGATACGCAGTATTTT
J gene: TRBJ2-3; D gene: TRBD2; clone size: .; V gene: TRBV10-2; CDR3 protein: CASSELLAGGPTDTQYF; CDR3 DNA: TGCGCCAGCAGTGAACTTCTGGCGGGAGGGCCCACAGATACGCAGTATTTT
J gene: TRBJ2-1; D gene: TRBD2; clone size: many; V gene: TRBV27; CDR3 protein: CATGGSGEVDEQFF; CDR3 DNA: TGTGCCACCGGGGGGAGCGGAGAGGTCGATGAGCAGTTCTTC
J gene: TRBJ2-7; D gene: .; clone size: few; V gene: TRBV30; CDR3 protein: CAWSDRSSYEQYF; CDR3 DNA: TGTGCCTGGAGTGACAGGAGCTCCTACGAGCAGTACTTC
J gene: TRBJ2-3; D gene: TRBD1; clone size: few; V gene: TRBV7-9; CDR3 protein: CASSLRGQPDTQYF; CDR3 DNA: TGTGCCAGCAGCTTAAGGGGACAGCCAGATACGCAGTATTTT
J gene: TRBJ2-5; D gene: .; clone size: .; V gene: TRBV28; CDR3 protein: CASSFSLGPLETQYF; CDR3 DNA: TGTGCCAGCAGTTTCTCGTTAGGACCTTTGGAGACCCAGTACTTC
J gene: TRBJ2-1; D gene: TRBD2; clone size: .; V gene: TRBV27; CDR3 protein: CASSFISGDYNEQFF; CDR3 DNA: TGTGCCAGCAGTTTTATAAGCGGGGATTACAATGAGCAGTTCTTC
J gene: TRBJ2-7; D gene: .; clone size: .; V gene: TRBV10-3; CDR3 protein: CAIRDDRFPYEQYF; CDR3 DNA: TGTGCCATCAGAGACGACAGGTTTCCCTACGAGCAGTACTTC
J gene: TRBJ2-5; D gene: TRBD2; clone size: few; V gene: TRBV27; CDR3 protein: CASTDRGGPSETQYF; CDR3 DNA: TGTGCCAGCACAGACCGGGGGGGCCCCTCAGAGACCCAGTACTTC
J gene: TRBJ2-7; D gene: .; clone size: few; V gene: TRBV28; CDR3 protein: CASSLSGTTYEQYF; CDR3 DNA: TGTGCCAGCAGTTTATCCGGGACAACCTACGAGCAGTACTTC
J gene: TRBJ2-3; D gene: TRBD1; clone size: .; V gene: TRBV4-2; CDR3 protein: CASSPEGTGVSADTQYF; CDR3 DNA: TGTGCCAGCAGTCCTGAGGGGACAGGGGTTTCGGCAGATACGCAGTATTTT
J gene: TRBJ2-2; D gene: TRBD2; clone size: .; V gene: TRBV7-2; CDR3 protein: CASSPRLAGVSTGELFF; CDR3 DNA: TGTGCCAGCAGCCCCCGACTAGCGGGAGTATCAACCGGGGAGCTGTTTTTT
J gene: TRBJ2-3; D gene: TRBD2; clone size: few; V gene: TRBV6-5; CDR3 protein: CASSYLGGGADTQYF; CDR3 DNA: TGTGCCAGCAGTTATCTTGGGGGGGGGGCAGATACGCAGTATTTT
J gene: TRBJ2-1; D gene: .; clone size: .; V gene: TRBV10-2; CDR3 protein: CASSESVGVRNEQFF; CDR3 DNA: TGCGCCAGCAGTGAGTCGGTGGGAGTGCGCAATGAGCAGTTCTTC
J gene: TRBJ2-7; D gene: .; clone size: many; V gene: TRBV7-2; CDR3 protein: CASSLTRGAYEQYF; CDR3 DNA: TGTGCCAGCAGCTTAACACGCGGAGCCTACGAGCAGTACTTC
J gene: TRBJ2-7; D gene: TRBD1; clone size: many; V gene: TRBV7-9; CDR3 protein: CASSGEDRVYEQYF; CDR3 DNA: TGTGCCAGCAGCGGCGAGGACAGGGTCTACGAGCAGTACTTC
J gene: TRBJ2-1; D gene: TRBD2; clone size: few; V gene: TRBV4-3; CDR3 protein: CASSHPSGSRSNEQFF; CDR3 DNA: TGCGCCAGCAGCCATCCTAGCGGGAGTCGGTCCAATGAGCAGTTCTTC
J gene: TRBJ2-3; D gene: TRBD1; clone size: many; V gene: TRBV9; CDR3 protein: CASSAHRGGTDTQYF; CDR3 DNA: TGTGCCAGCAGCGCCCACAGGGGCGGCACAGATACGCAGTATTTT
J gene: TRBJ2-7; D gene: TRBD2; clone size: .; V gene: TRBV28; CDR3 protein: CASSSPGTSGASYEQYF; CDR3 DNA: TGTGCCAGCAGTTCACCCGGGACTAGCGGGGCATCCTACGAGCAGTACTTC
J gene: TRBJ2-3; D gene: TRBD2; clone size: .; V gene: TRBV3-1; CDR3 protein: CASSHPLAEGTDTQYF; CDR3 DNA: TGTGCCAGCAGCCACCCACTAGCGGAGGGCACAGATACGCAGTATTTT
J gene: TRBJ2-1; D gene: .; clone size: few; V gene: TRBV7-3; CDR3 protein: CASSSDSNEQFF; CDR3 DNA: TGTGCCAGCAGCTCGGACAGCAATGAGCAGTTCTTC
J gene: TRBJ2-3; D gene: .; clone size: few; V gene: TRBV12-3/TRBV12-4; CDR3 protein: CASTLPQGGVSTDTQYF; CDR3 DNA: TGTGCCAGCACCCTCCCCCAGGGGGGGGTGAGCACAGATACGCAGTATTTT